Shown below are 23 T cell receptor beta chains from a single sample sequenced in a study of shared clonotypes between healthy human individuals. Sequencing used immunoSEQ multiplex PCR; TCRdb keeps in-frame clones, though not all of them. The sample carries 950,000 to 1,300,000 clones, around 75% recorded once. Specimen: memory CD4+ T cells sorted from blood. The sample's subset: CD45RA-negative fraction. The receptors shown here come from a man aged 18 to 35 in good health.

The chain joins TRBV7-2 to TRBJ1-2; a possible D gene is TRBD1 (6 bases). Germline CDR1 and CDR2: SGHTA and FQGNSA. The CDR3 is made up of 15 amino acids. V was trimmed by 5 bases and J by 8 bases, leaving 21 bases between them. CDR3 residues: CASSQRGFKGGGYTF. The CDR3 DNA is TGTGCCAGCAGCCAAAGAGGATTTAAAGGGGGAGGCTACACCTTC.

J is TRBJ2-1 and V is TRBV13; 12 bases match TRBD2. The germline V gene has CDR1 PRHDT and CDR2 FYEKMQ (reference sequence). The junction had 2 bases not matched to a gene; V was cut back by 5 bases and J by 3 bases. The CDR3 is 15 amino acids. For the CDR3, the DNA is TGTGCCAGCAGCCTAGCGGGGGGGTTCTACAATGAGCAGTTCTTC. Amino acids: CASSLAGGFYNEQFF. The full variable domain, in which reference TRBV13 and TRBJ2-1 provide the parts outside the CDR3, is AAGVIQSPRHLIKEKRETATLKCYPIPRHDTVYWYQQGPGQDPQFLISFYEKMQSDKGSIPDRFSAQQFSDYHSELNMSSLELGDSALYFCASSLAGGFYNEQFFGPGTRLTVL.

The rearrangement joins TRBV4-3 to TRBJ1-6; no firm D call. CDR1 is LGHNA, CDR2 YSLEER, per germline. The CDR3 extends over 16 amino acids. Trimming stripped 0 bases from V and 5 bases from J, with 11 bases between. The chain's CDR3 is CASSQDLAINNSPLHF. CDR3 nucleotides: TGCGCCAGCAGCCAAGATCTGGCCATCAATAATTCACCCCTCCACTTT.

This chain uses TRBV5-8 with TRBJ2-3, with 9 positions matching TRBD2. The CDR3 is 15 residues long. Per the germline V gene, CDR1 is SGHTS and CDR2 is YDEGEE. After removal of 2 bases from V and 3 bases from J, the junction contained 4 bases not matched to a gene. The CDR3 region has the DNA TGTGCCAGCAGCTTTTCCCTAGCGGGGACAGATACGCAGTATTTT. Residues: CASSFSLAGTDTQYF. The whole variable domain, remainder taken from reference TRBV5-8 and TRBJ2-3, is EAGVTQSPTHLIKTRGQQATLRCSPISGHTSVYWYQQALGLGLQFLLWYDEGEERNRGNFPPRFSGRQFPNYSSELNVNALELEDSALYLCASSFSLAGTDTQYFGPGTRLTVL.

V and J are TRBV11-2 and TRBJ1-4; TRBD1 agrees at 8 bases. V lost 0 bases and J lost 7; bases outside the gene matches: 4. CDR1 SGHAT and CDR2 FQNNGV come from the germline V gene. CDR3 length equals 15 residues. The CDR3 DNA reads as TGTGCCAGCAGCTTAGACGGACAGGGCGGTGAAAAACTGTTTTTT. Translated, it gives CASSLDGQGGEKLFF.

V gene TRBV6-1 combines with J gene TRBJ2-5, with TRBD2 identical over 9 bases. CDR1 is MNHNS and CDR2 is SASEGT in the germline V gene. This CDR3 comprises 15 residues. After removal of 6 bases from V and 7 bases from J, the junction contained 12 bases not matched to a gene. CDR3 in DNA: TGTGCCAGCAGGGCCAGACTAGCGGAGAGGGGGACCCAGTACTTC. Residues: CASRARLAERGTQYF.

This clone was counted once. The same CDR3 also results from other DNA sequences found in this sample. The chain has TRBV30 and TRBJ2-2, with unresolved D. V lost 0 bases and J 6 bases, leaving 8 bases between the germline ends. Germline V gives CDR1 GTSNPN, CDR2 SVGIG (reference sequence). The CDR3 spans 13 residues. CDR3 residues: CAWSVRRSGELFF. CDR3 nucleotide sequence: TGTGCCTGGAGTGTACGCAGGTCCGGGGAGCTGTTTTTT.

J is TRBJ1-1 and V is TRBV18; no clear D. This CDR3 spans 13 amino acids. V was pared by 3 bases and J by 3 bases, with 8 bases between. The germline V gene encodes CDR1 KGHSH and CDR2 LQKENI. CDR3 sequence reads: CASSPLIDTEAFF. The CDR3 DNA follows: TGTGCCAGCTCACCTCTGATCGACACTGAAGCTTTCTTT.

The J gene is TRBJ2-7, the V gene TRBV6-1; 10 nucleotides line up with TRBD2. Germline lookup yields CDR1 MNHNS and CDR2 SASEGT. The CDR3 runs 13 residues. Trimming removed 6 bases from V and 2 bases from J; junction bases left unmatched: 1. CDR3 loop: CASRLAGTYEQYF. The CDR3 coding sequence is TGTGCCAGCAGACTAGCGGGAACCTACGAGCAGTACTTC.

This rearrangement joins TRBV6-1 to TRBJ2-5, with TRBD1 as a possible D gene (6 bases). The CDR3 runs 12 residues. V dropped 6 bases and J dropped 5 bases, with 10 bases sitting between them. Germline lookup yields CDR1 MNHNS and CDR2 SASEGT. CDR3 DNA sequence: TGTGCCAGCAGCAACAGGGAGGAGACCCAGTACTTC. It codes for CASSNREETQYF.

V is TRBV5-1 and J is TRBJ2-7, with D possibly TRBD1 on 8 matching bases. Germline CDR1 reads SGHRS; CDR2 reads YFSETQ. Trimming cost V 4 bases and J 7 bases, with 18 bases left between them. The CDR3 contains 14 residues. The CDR3 reads CASSETGAGGEQYF. DNA for the CDR3: TGCGCCAGCAGCGAGACAGGGGCCGGGGGGGAGCAGTACTTC.

The rearrangement uses TRBV30 and TRBJ1-5; D is possibly TRBD1 (6 bases). The ends were cut back, 2 bases at V and 1 base at J, with 12 bases in the middle. Per the germline V gene, CDR1 is GTSNPN and CDR2 is SVGIG (reference sequence). The CDR3 has 15 residues. For the CDR3, the DNA is TGTGCCTGGAGTCTTAGGGGGGCGAGCAATCAGCCCCAGCATTTT. The encoded protein is CAWSLRGASNQPQHF.

The chain links TRBV6-1 to TRBJ1-1; TRBD1 matches at 8 bases. CDR3 length: 13 amino acids. Trimming took 6 bases from V and 6 from J; bases not matched to a gene: 6. Germline loops: CDR1 MNHNS, CDR2 SASEGT. The CDR3 loop is CASRSGGDAEAFF. In DNA form, the CDR3 reads TGTGCCAGCAGGTCAGGGGGCGACGCTGAAGCTTTCTTT.

The chain is built from TRBV9 and TRBJ2-3, with 8 bases matching TRBD2. The CDR3 spans 15 residues. The germline CDR1 and CDR2 sequences are SGDLS and YYNGEE. J was trimmed by 3 bases and V by 3 bases; bases with no gene match: 6. CDR3 sequence reads: CASSGSGGRTDTQYF. The CDR3 DNA reads TGTGCCAGCAGCGGATCGGGGGGGCGGACAGATACGCAGTATTTT.

The gene calls are TRBV6-5 and TRBJ2-5, with 9 nucleotides matching TRBD2. Trimming took 4 bases from V and 1 from J; bases not matched to a gene: 4. CDR3 length: 15 residues. Per the germline V gene, CDR1 is MNHEY and CDR2 is SVGAGI. The CDR3 reads CASSSQTSGQETQYF. Written as DNA, the CDR3 is TGTGCCAGCAGTTCGCAGACTAGCGGCCAAGAGACCCAGTACTTC.

The rearrangement joins TRBV18 to TRBJ2-1; possibly TRBD2 for D (6 bases). CDR1 and CDR2 from the germline V gene are KGHSH and LQKENI. The CDR3 is 14 residues long. The germline V and J ends were trimmed by 5 bases and 0 bases, with 8 bases remaining between them. For the CDR3, the DNA is TGTGCCAGCTCAGCGGGGAGCTCCTACAATGAGCAGTTCTTC. Protein product: CASSAGSSYNEQFF.

This clone has just a few counts. This chain uses TRBV28 with TRBJ1-1, with a weak D call TRBD1 (5 bases). Germline V lookup: CDR1 MDHEN, CDR2 SYDVKM. V lost 5 bases, J lost 6 bases, and 19 bases lay in between. There are 15 residues in the CDR3. The CDR3: CASSPRGANRAEAFF. The DNA of the CDR3 is TGTGCCAGCAGTCCCCGAGGGGCAAATAGAGCTGAAGCTTTCTTT. The entire variable domain, with the rest obtained from reference TRBV28 and TRBJ1-1, is as follows: DVKVTQSSRYLVKRTGEKVFLECVQDMDHENMFWYRQDPGLGLRLIYFSYDVKMKEKGDIPEGYSVSREKKERFSLILESASTNQTSMYLCASSPRGANRAEAFFGQGTRLTVV.

This clone was counted only a few times. This chain links TRBV30 with TRBJ1-3, with unresolved D. V gave up 1 base and J gave up 0 bases, with 10 bases separating them. Germline CDR1 GTSNPN, CDR2 SVGIG (reference sequence). The CDR3 loop spans 15 amino acids. The CDR3: CAWSAGSFSGNTIYF. Written as DNA, the CDR3 is TGTGCCTGGAGTGCTGGCAGCTTCTCTGGAAACACCATATATTTT.

This clone was detected only once. This rearrangement joins TRBV27 to TRBJ2-7, with 7 bases matching TRBD1. This CDR3 comprises 15 residues. The trim removed 4 bases at V and 2 bases at J, leaving 8 bases unmatched. Germline values: CDR1 MNHEY, CDR2 SMNVEV (reference sequence). The chain's CDR3 is CASSYGDRAAYEQYF. DNA for the CDR3: TGTGCCAGCAGTTATGGAGACAGGGCCGCCTACGAGCAGTACTTC.

The chain carries TRBV7-2 and TRBJ2-7, with 10 bases aligning to TRBD2. The CDR3 runs 15 residues. J gave up 5 bases and V 1 base, and 5 bases lay outside the gene matches. Germline V gene sequence: CDR1 SGHTA, CDR2 FQGNSA. The CDR3 spells CASSLDTSGIDEQYF. As DNA, the CDR3 is TGTGCCAGCAGCTTAGATACTAGCGGGATTGACGAGCAGTACTTC.

This clone was picked up one time. The J gene is TRBJ1-1, the V gene TRBV2; D might be TRBD1 (5 bases). The length of the CDR3 is 13 residues. V was pared by 10 bases and J by 4 bases, with 16 bases between. The germline CDR1 and CDR2 sequences are SNHLY and FYNNEI. CDR3 sequence: CATSMGPGTEAFF. The DNA of the CDR3 is TGTGCCACCTCGATGGGACCGGGCACTGAAGCTTTCTTT.

This clone was counted only a few times. The rearrangement joins TRBV5-4 to TRBJ2-5; 10 positions match TRBD1. Germline loops: CDR1 SGHNT, CDR2 YYREEE (reference sequence). J lost 4 bases, V lost 4 bases, and 7 bases had no gene match. The length of the CDR3 is 15 residues. CDR3 in DNA: TGTGCCAGCAGCCCACGGACAGGGGGGAGAGAGACCCAGTACTTC. It specifies CASSPRTGGRETQYF.

CDR3 nucleotides: TGTGCCAGCAGCTTCGTCGGTGTCTCCTACGAGCAGTACTTC. Translated: CASSFVGVSYEQYF. V and J are TRBV7-9 and TRBJ2-7; D call uncertain. The germline V gene encodes CDR1 SEHNR and CDR2 FQNEAQ (reference sequence). The CDR3 is 14 amino acids. Trimming cost V 3 bases and J 0 bases, with 9 bases left between them.